What follows is one TCR beta chain and its context. A Clinical Activity Score of at least 3, a NOSPECS grade of at least 4 and a duration under 3 months were recorded in the ophthalmopathy patients. Lactation, pregnancy, other autoimmune disease or uncontrolled infection led to exclusion of patients. Isolation of PBMCs was performed on approximately 10 ml fresh peripheral blood. Amplification of TCR beta CDR3 regions was performed using RNA transcripts as template. The TCR CDR3 was amplified in a first-round RT-PCR using the HTBI primer set. TCRdb independently ran MiXCR on the multiplex PCR reads; one entry per CDR3 protein. The sample consists of about 520,000 distinct CDR3 sequences, around 22% of them appearing once. Unmatched junction bases numbered 8, after V lost 2 bases and J lost 5 bases. Germline V gives CDR1 KGHSH, CDR2 LQKENI. The CDR3 consists of 16 residues. These data originate in a study of T cells in Graves' hyperthyroidism and ophthalmopathy. Overall study context: Peripheral blood was taken when the disease was first diagnosed, before any treatment began.

This clonotype originated in a woman between 25 and 40 years old with Graves' ophthalmopathy. The genes are TRBV18 and TRBJ2-7, with 11 bases identical to TRBD2. Material for sequencing was blood. The CDR3 is CASSPIYSGGADEQYF. CDR3 sequence (DNA): TGTGCCAGCTCACCAATCTATAGCGGGGGGGCCGACGAGCAGTACTTC.